Following are 31 T cell receptor beta chains from one sample sequenced in a study of blood T cell repertoires in COVID-19 (dated by TCRdb to between 2020 and 2021). The library was generated by the immunoSEQ multiplex PCR assay. TCRdb stores this immuneACCESS table with in-frame sequences only. Part of the clones is absent; in the studies checked, under half of the shortfall reflects unresolved V genes, and no reason is known for the rest. The sample table shows tens of thousands of clones, and 85% to 90% are seen once. The ten largest clonotypes hold 1.5% of the sample. The sequencing sample was made of peripheral blood. These receptors came from a human donor with active COVID-19. The donor label of this sample is uncertain.

J is TRBJ1-2 and V is TRBV7-6; D might be TRBD1 (5 bases). V was clipped by 2 bases and J by 3 bases, with 31 bases between them. Germline V gene data show CDR1 as SGHVS and CDR2 as FNYEAQ. The CDR3 covers 21 residues. The CDR3 sequence: CASSLLRGGRGRQQGDYGYTF. CDR3 coding DNA: TGTGCCAGCAGCTTATTACGCGGTGGCCGCGGGAGACAACAAGGGGACTATGGCTACACCTTC.

The CDR3 nucleotides are TGTGCCAGCACCCCCCCAGACAGGGGGCCTGAAGCTTTCTTT. This gives the protein CASTPPDRGPEAFF. The chain has TRBV28 and TRBJ1-1, with 10 bases fitting TRBD1. There are 14 residues in the CDR3. The J segment lost 6 bases and the V segment lost 7 bases, leaving 8 bases of the junction unmatched. From germline, CDR1 is MDHEN and CDR2 SYDVKM.

This chain connects TRBV24-1 to TRBJ2-3, with 7 bases that match TRBD1. This CDR3 has 16 residues. With 0 bases clipped from V and 1 base from J, the junction kept 3 bases outside the gene matches. The V gene's germline CDR1 is KGHDR and CDR2 SFDVKD. This CDR3 reads CATSDLRQGGTDTQYF. CDR3 in DNA: TGTGCCACCAGTGATTTGAGGCAGGGGGGCACAGATACGCAGTATTTT.

CDR3 in amino acids: CASSDTVQTYEQYF. The CDR3 nucleotides are TGTGCCAGTAGTGACACAGTTCAAACCTACGAGCAGTACTTC. The V gene is TRBV19, the J gene TRBJ2-7; D is undetermined. The CDR3 runs to 14 residues. CDR1 LNHDA and CDR2 SQIVND come from the germline V gene (reference sequence). V lost 5 bases and J 2 bases, leaving 13 bases between the germline ends.

This clone was detected once. J is TRBJ2-7 and V is TRBV9; TRBD2 matches at 12 bases. The V gene end was trimmed by 1 base and the J gene end by 1 base; junction bases not matched to a gene: 9. Germline loops: CDR1 SGDLS, CDR2 YYNGEE. The CDR3 has 18 residues. Written as DNA, the CDR3 is TGTGCCAGCAGCGTAATCACTAGCGGGGGGATCATATCCTACGAGCAGTACTTC. This codes for CASSVITSGGIISYEQYF.

V usage is TRBV4-3 and J usage is TRBJ1-5; 10 bases are a match to TRBD1. CDR1 LGHNA and CDR2 YSLEER come from the germline V gene. After removal of 1 base from V and 9 bases from J, the junction contained 3 bases not matched to a gene. There are 14 residues in the CDR3. The CDR3 nucleotides are TGCGCCAGCAGCCAAGGGACAGGGGGTAGGCCCCAGCATTTT. It codes for CASSQGTGGRPQHF.

The CDR3 protein is CASSLWAALPPETQYF. CDR3 nucleotides: TGTGCCAGCAGCTTGTGGGCAGCCCTCCCGCCAGAGACCCAGTACTTC. J is TRBJ2-5 and V is TRBV5-6; D gene uncertain. V lost 1 base to trimming and J lost 4 bases, with 17 bases between them. Germline CDR1 and CDR2: SGHDT and YYEEEE. The CDR3 extends over 16 amino acids.

J is TRBJ2-5 and V is TRBV18; 14 nucleotides align to TRBD2. There are 19 residues in the CDR3. The J segment lost 1 base and the V segment lost 3 bases, leaving 10 bases of the junction unmatched. Germline assignment: CDR1 KGHSH and CDR2 LQKENI. CDR3 protein: CASSPLTVGLAGGQETQYF. CDR3 coding DNA: TGTGCCAGCTCACCTCTAACCGTCGGACTAGCGGGGGGCCAAGAGACCCAGTACTTC.

This rearrangement joins TRBV10-1 to TRBJ2-3, with 11 positions matching TRBD1. Per germline, CDR1 WNHNN and CDR2 SYGVQD (reference sequence). The CDR3 sequence is 15 residues long. J lost 1 base, V lost 6 bases, and 3 bases had no gene match. The CDR3 protein is CASSRTGGRTDTQYF. The CDR3 region has the DNA TGCGCCAGCAGCCGGACAGGGGGCCGCACAGATACGCAGTATTTT.

CDR3 nucleotide sequence: TGTGCCAGTAGTCGCCGGGCAGGGCTGAACACTGAAGCTTTCTTT. Its protein product is CASSRRAGLNTEAFF. The rearrangement joins TRBV19 to TRBJ1-1, with D tentatively TRBD1 (5 bases). V lost 5 bases to trimming and J lost 0 bases, with 13 bases between them. The CDR3 sequence is 15 residues long. Germline V CDR1 and CDR2: LNHDA, SQIVND (reference sequence).

This rearrangement joins TRBV4-1 to TRBJ2-5, with D possibly TRBD2 on 6 matching bases. Trimming removed 1 base from V and 7 bases from J, with 16 bases in between. The CDR3 is 15 amino acids. Germline V CDR1 and CDR2: MGHRA, YSYEKL. The CDR3 sequence is CASSQAHGLRGTQYF. CDR3 DNA: TGCGCCAGCAGCCAAGCCCACGGACTAAGGGGGACCCAGTACTTC.

The rearrangement uses TRBV5-1 and TRBJ2-3; 9 positions match TRBD2. The V segment lost 4 bases and the J segment 4 bases; nucleotides outside the gene matches: 10. Germline V gene data show CDR1 as SGHRS and CDR2 as YFSETQ. The CDR3 is 16 amino acids. CDR3 protein: CASSPRGSGGSDTQYF. CDR3 DNA: TGCGCCAGCAGCCCCCGGGGTAGCGGGGGTTCAGATACGCAGTATTTT.

The chain is built from TRBV28 and TRBJ1-1, with no clear D. Germline-derived CDR1 and CDR2 are MDHEN and SYDVKM. Trimming pared 6 bases from V and 2 bases from J, leaving 16 bases between. The CDR3 sequence is 15 residues long. Here the CDR3 reads CASSKSTGFNTEAFF. The CDR3 coding sequence is TGTGCCAGCAGCAAATCTACGGGGTTTAACACTGAAGCTTTCTTT.

V usage is TRBV9 and J usage is TRBJ2-2, with a weak D call TRBD2 (5 bases). V lost 4 bases and J 4 bases, leaving 14 bases between the germline ends. This CDR3 region has 15 residues. The germline V gene encodes CDR1 SGDLS and CDR2 YYNGEE. This chain's CDR3 is CASSPRPRGTGELFF. In DNA, the CDR3 is TGTGCCAGCAGCCCCCGGCCCCGGGGCACCGGGGAGCTGTTTTTT.

The rearrangement links TRBV5-5 to TRBJ2-1, with D perhaps matching TRBD1 (6 bases). The CDR3 totals 16 residues. V was clipped by 0 bases and J by 3 bases, with 13 bases between them. Germline CDR1 and CDR2: SGHKS and YYEKEE (reference sequence). CDR3: CASSLDRVGHYNEQFF. As DNA, the CDR3 is TGTGCCAGCAGCTTGGACAGGGTAGGACACTACAATGAGCAGTTCTTC.

This clone was seen once. CDR3 sequence reads: CASSYRTGYTDTEAFF. CDR3 DNA: TGTGCCAGCAGCTACCGGACAGGGTATACTGACACTGAAGCTTTCTTT. V usage is TRBV7-9 and J usage is TRBJ1-1, with TRBD1 matching over 8 bases. The CDR3 totals 16 residues. Looked up from germline, CDR1 is SEHNR and CDR2 is FQNEAQ (reference sequence). V lost 4 bases to trimming and J lost 3 bases; unmatched junction nucleotides: 10.

This clone was seen a single time. The rearrangement links TRBV7-7 to TRBJ2-1, with a tentative D call TRBD1 (6 bases). The V and J ends lost 4 bases and 1 base respectively, with 14 bases between them. Germline V gene data show CDR1 as SSHAT and CDR2 as FNYEAQ (reference sequence). This CDR3 has 16 amino acids. For the CDR3, the DNA is TGTGCCAGCAGCTCCCTCCCAGGGGCTTCCTACAATGAGCAGTTCTTC. Its translation is CASSSLPGASYNEQFF.

The chain employs TRBV7-2 and TRBJ2-1, with 10 bases matching TRBD1. CDR3 length: 14 residues. Germline trimming cut 5 bases from V and 6 bases from J; bases unmatched to any gene: 4. In germline, CDR1 is SGHTA, CDR2 FQGNSA. The CDR3 DNA reads TGTGCCAGCAGCCGGGACAGGGGAGGCAATGAGCAGTTCTTC. Translating it yields CASSRDRGGNEQFF.

CDR3 sequence (DNA): TGTGCCAGCAGTTTAACTAGACCCTCCGAGCAGTACTTC. Translation: CASSLTRPSEQYF. This rearrangement joins TRBV28 to TRBJ2-7; possibly TRBD2 for D (5 bases). V lost 2 bases, J lost 6 bases, and 11 bases lay in between. Germline V gene data show CDR1 as MDHEN and CDR2 as SYDVKM. The CDR3 runs 13 residues.

The chain employs TRBV15 and TRBJ2-7, with TRBD1 identical over 7 bases. CDR3 length equals 14 residues. J was trimmed by 2 bases and V by 4 bases; bases with no gene match: 5. Germline V CDR1 and CDR2: LNHNV, YYDKDF (reference sequence). The CDR3 reads CATSKRDSTYEQYF. DNA of the CDR3: TGTGCCACCAGCAAAAGGGACAGTACCTACGAGCAGTACTTC.

V and J are TRBV6-5 and TRBJ1-1, with TRBD1 identical over 7 bases. The CDR3 contains 14 residues. The V segment lost 6 bases and the J segment 2 bases; nucleotides outside the gene matches: 6. Looked up from germline, CDR1 is MNHEY and CDR2 is SVGAGI. The CDR3 here is CASRETGRNTEAFF. In DNA, the CDR3 is TGTGCCAGCAGGGAGACAGGGAGAAACACTGAAGCTTTCTTT.

On this clone itself: The sample holds other DNA sequences that translate to the same CDR3. The rearrangement links TRBV5-1 to TRBJ1-2; a weak D match, TRBD1 (6 bases). The CDR3 is 13 amino acids. Germline-derived CDR1 and CDR2 are SGHRS and YFSETQ. V lost 0 bases and J lost 3, with 6 bases in between. The CDR3 here is CASSLDRDYGYTF. CDR3 nucleotide sequence: TGCGCCAGCAGCTTGGACAGGGACTATGGCTACACCTTC.

The chain combines TRBV28 with TRBJ1-2; 7 bases match TRBD1. The germline V gene encodes CDR1 MDHEN and CDR2 SYDVKM. J gave up 1 base and V 6 bases, and 8 bases lay outside the gene matches. The CDR3 length is 15 residues. CDR3 in DNA: TGTGCCAGCAGCTTGGGGACAGTAAATAACTATGGCTACACCTTC. Its translation: CASSLGTVNNYGYTF.

The rearrangement uses TRBV2 and TRBJ1-2; TRBD1 agrees at 7 bases. The CDR3 length is 14 residues. Germline CDR1 SNHLY, CDR2 FYNNEI. The V gene end was trimmed by 6 bases and the J gene end by 5 bases; junction bases not matched to a gene: 9. The CDR3 DNA sequence: TGTGCCAGCAGGGGGACAGCCAAAGGGTATGGCTACACCTTC. This sequence encodes CASRGTAKGYGYTF.

The J gene is TRBJ1-1, the V gene TRBV19, with D perhaps TRBD1 (5 bases). The CDR3 is 13 residues long. Germline V gives CDR1 LNHDA, CDR2 SQIVND (reference sequence). The V and J ends lost 4 bases and 1 base respectively, with 7 bases between them. The CDR3 nucleotides are TGTGCCAGTAGTAAAACAGGGAACACTGAAGCTTTCTTT. It specifies CASSKTGNTEAFF.

As for this clone: The junction departs from the called germline gene at one end, perhaps through a read error. The chain combines TRBV2 with TRBJ1-2, with a weak D call TRBD1 (6 bases). The germline V gene has CDR1 SNHLY and CDR2 FYNNEI. The CDR3 has 14 amino acids. CDR3 sequence: CASIEPGQGYGYTF. DNA of the CDR3: TGTGCCAGCATTGAACCGGGACAAGGCTATGGCTACACCTTC.

The genes are TRBV6-6 and TRBJ2-3; TRBD1 agrees at 9 bases. Germline V gene lookup returns CDR1 MNHNY and CDR2 SVGAGI (reference sequence). The CDR3 sequence is 14 residues long. The trim removed 6 bases at V and 1 base at J, leaving 2 bases unmatched. This CDR3 reads CASRRTGGTDTQYF. The DNA of the CDR3 is TGTGCCAGCAGACGGACAGGGGGCACAGATACGCAGTATTTT.

The chain joins TRBV9 to TRBJ2-2; 10 nucleotides line up with TRBD1. Germline CDR1 and CDR2: SGDLS and YYNGEE. The CDR3 spans 16 residues. The junction had 7 bases not matched to a gene; V was cut back by 3 bases and J by 5 bases. The CDR3 DNA is TGTGCCAGCAGCGCTCTGACAGGGGGCGGGACCGGGGAGCTGTTTTTT. It yields the protein CASSALTGGGTGELFF.

The chain joins TRBV28 to TRBJ2-6, with a tentative D call TRBD2 (6 bases). The germline V gene encodes CDR1 MDHEN and CDR2 SYDVKM. This CDR3 comprises 15 residues. The germline V and J ends were trimmed by 10 bases and 0 bases, with 13 bases remaining between them. The CDR3 reads CATNFGGSGANVLTF. The CDR3 coding sequence is TGTGCCACCAATTTCGGGGGCTCTGGGGCCAACGTCCTGACTTTC.

V gene TRBV28 combines with J gene TRBJ1-4; D is uncertain. The germline V and J ends were trimmed by 6 bases and 8 bases, with 19 bases remaining between them. CDR3 length: 15 residues. Looked up from germline, CDR1 is MDHEN and CDR2 is SYDVKM. The CDR3 is CASSPLTNRKEKLFF. The CDR3 nucleotides read TGTGCCAGCAGCCCCCTGACAAACCGAAAGGAAAAACTGTTTTTT.

The chain joins TRBV4-1 to TRBJ2-1; 10 bases align to TRBD1. The V and J ends lost 3 bases and 0 bases, in that order; junction bases with no gene match: 2. The CDR3 runs to 16 residues. From germline, CDR1 is MGHRA and CDR2 YSYEKL. The CDR3 spells CASSQGTGDSYNEQFF. The CDR3 DNA reads as TGCGCCAGCAGCCAGGGGACAGGGGACTCCTACAATGAGCAGTTCTTC.